This T cell receptor (beta chain) emerged from a study of vaccination and CD4 T cells after COVID-19. The CDR3 contains 11 residues. Trimming shortened V by 1 base and J by 5 bases, and 0 bases separated the two germline ends. At the Johns Hopkins FTIC core, DNA taken from cultured CD4+ T cells was sequenced by way of the Oncomine TCR Beta short-read assay. TCRdb reprocessed the PCR reads via MiXCR and lists one record per CDR3 protein. The profile shows approximately 6,800 distinct CDR3 sequences, around 46% of them singletons. Concerning this clonotype: As yet, its antigen is unknown.

The treatment: approximately 11-day PBMC culture with coronavirus spike peptide pools or control peptides (ViraFEST assay). Pre-COVID-19 pandemic sampling (2011-2018) yielded the unexposed donor's CD4+ T cells. The chain is built from TRBV12-3 or TRBV12-4 and TRBJ1-5, with D unclear. Specimen: CD4+ T cells from blood, cultured in vitro. This TCR was recovered from a human donor in good health. The CDR3 DNA sequence: TGTGCCAGCAGTTTAGATCAGCCCCAGCATTTT. Translation: CASSLDQPQHF.